The 29 T cell receptor beta chains given below trace back to one sample, sequenced in a study of blood T cell repertoires in COVID-19. Clones were read by immunoSEQ multiplex PCR, and TCRdb kept only the in-frame ones, dropping some. The table has roughly 100,000 clones, 80% to 90% seen once. The sample was peripheral blood. The source of these receptors is a woman aged 80 or over with acute or convalescent COVID-19.

The CDR3 loop is CASSKEGRVGNQPQHF. DNA for the CDR3: TGTGCCAGCAGCAAAGAGGGCAGGGTAGGCAATCAGCCCCAGCATTTT. V usage is TRBV21-1 and J usage is TRBJ1-5; TRBD1, the table's D call, lacks a check against the DNA. TRBV21-1 is given as a pseudogene. This CDR3 comprises 16 residues.

V usage is TRBV4-1 and J usage is TRBJ1-1; D may be TRBD1 (6 bases). Per germline, CDR1 MGHRA and CDR2 YSYEKL. The CDR3 has 14 residues. Trimming stripped 2 bases from V and 1 base from J, with 8 bases between. The CDR3 reads CASSQTRGNTEAFF. In DNA form, the CDR3 reads TGCGCCAGCAGCCAAACCAGGGGGAACACTGAAGCTTTCTTT.

The chain uses TRBV12-5 and TRBJ1-2; D unclear. Trimming removed 0 bases from V and 0 bases from J, with 14 bases in between. CDR3 length: 17 amino acids. Germline V gene lookup returns CDR1 LGHNT and CDR2 FRNRAP. The CDR3 loop reads CASGLVIGTYSNYGYTF. In DNA form, the CDR3 reads TGTGCTAGTGGTTTGGTTATTGGTACCTATTCTAACTATGGCTACACCTTC.

The V gene is TRBV19, the J gene TRBJ1-2; tentatively, D is TRBD1 (6 bases). Trimming cost V 0 bases and J 7 bases, with 18 bases left between them. Germline CDR1 is LNHDA and CDR2 is SQIVND (reference sequence). The CDR3 has 16 residues. The CDR3 loop is CASSIDTGYLTGGYTF. Here the CDR3 DNA reads TGTGCCAGTAGTATAGATACAGGGTACCTCACCGGTGGCTACACCTTC.

This chain connects TRBV30 to TRBJ2-2; 12 positions agree with TRBD1. Germline CDR1 GTSNPN, CDR2 SVGIG (reference sequence). The CDR3 spans 14 residues. J lost 5 bases, V lost 5 bases, and 3 bases had no gene match. The CDR3, as DNA: TGTGCCTGGGGGGGACAGGGGGCAACCGGGGAGCTGTTTTTT. Protein product: CAWGGQGATGELFF. Supplemented by reference TRBV30 and TRBJ2-2, the full variable domain reads SQTIHQWPATLVQPVGSPLSLECTVEGTSNPNLYWYRQAAGRGLQLLFYSVGIGQISSEVPQNLSASRPQDRQFILSSKKLLLSDSGFYLCAWGGQGATGELFFGEGSRLTVL.

Notes on this clone: The junction does not match germline at one end; this may be a read error. The chain carries TRBV29-1 and TRBJ1-1; D unclear. The CDR3 totals 14 residues. Germline lookup yields CDR1 SQVTM and CDR2 ANQGSEA. The CDR3 coding sequence is TGCAGCGTTGGGGCTGTTTTAAGTAACATTGAAGCTTTCTTT. Translation: CSVGAVLSNIEAFF.

Here the CDR3 reads CASTDRAMGNEQFF. CDR3 in DNA: TGTGCCAGCACAGACAGGGCAATGGGTAATGAGCAGTTCTTC. The V and J genes are TRBV28 and TRBJ2-1; the match to TRBD1 covers 7 bases. The J segment lost 7 bases and the V segment lost 7 bases, leaving 10 bases of the junction unmatched. CDR3 size: 14 residues. Germline CDR1 is MDHEN and CDR2 is SYDVKM.

This chain uses TRBV30 with TRBJ1-2; 10 nucleotides align to TRBD1. The CDR3 is made up of 12 amino acids. Germline CDR1 reads GTSNPN; CDR2 reads SVGIG (reference sequence). Trimming cost V 1 base and J 11 bases; bases outside gene matches: 4. The CDR3 nucleotides are TGTGCCTGGAGTGGGACAGGGGGTGTATACACCTTC. Amino acid sequence: CAWSGTGGVYTF.

The J gene is TRBJ2-2, the V gene TRBV9, with TRBD2 matching over 9 bases. With 0 bases clipped from V and 4 bases from J, the junction kept 16 bases outside the gene matches. Germline CDR1 reads SGDLS; CDR2 reads YYNGEE. The CDR3 is made up of 20 amino acids. The CDR3 DNA reads TGTGCCAGCAGCGTAGAACACTCGCGGGGGGGCCGGGGAGGCACCGGGGAGCTGTTTTTT. Translation: CASSVEHSRGGRGGTGELFF.

This chain joins TRBV19 and TRBJ2-5; TRBD2 agrees at 10 bases. Trimming cost V 1 base and J 5 bases; bases outside gene matches: 4. The germline CDR1 and CDR2 sequences are LNHDA and SQIVND (reference sequence). CDR3 length equals 15 residues. The CDR3 bases are TGTGCCAGTAGTATAGCTAGCGGGGGTCGTGAGACCCAGTACTTC. Amino acid sequence: CASSIASGGRETQYF.

The V call is TRBV7-2, the J call TRBJ2-1, with 11 positions matching TRBD2. Germline CDR1 reads SGHTA; CDR2 reads FQGNSA. The CDR3 loop spans 16 amino acids. Trimming cost V 4 bases and J 6 bases; bases outside gene matches: 8. The CDR3 nucleotides are TGTGCCAGCAGCTGGCTTAGCGGGGGGGCTGGCAATGAGCAGTTCTTC. It translates to CASSWLSGGAGNEQFF.

The chain carries TRBV7-9 and TRBJ1-1; D is unclear. V lost 8 bases and J 0 bases, leaving 7 bases between the germline ends. Germline CDR1 is SEHNR and CDR2 is FQNEAQ (reference sequence). This CDR3 has 12 amino acids. For the CDR3, the DNA is TGTGCCAGCCAGTTTGTGAACACTGAAGCTTTCTTT. The encoded protein is CASQFVNTEAFF.

The chain links TRBV14 to TRBJ1-3; D is ambiguous. This CDR3 has 15 residues. V gave up 4 bases and J gave up 0 bases, with 10 bases separating them. In germline, CDR1 is SGHDN, CDR2 FVKESK. CDR3: CASSPRWYSGNTIYF. The CDR3 DNA reads TGTGCCAGCAGCCCCAGGTGGTACTCTGGAAACACCATATATTTT.

The gene calls are TRBV18 and TRBJ1-2, with D possibly being TRBD1 (6 bases). In germline, CDR1 is KGHSH, CDR2 LQKENI. CDR3 length equals 14 residues. V shed 2 bases and J shed 4 bases, with 11 bases lying between them. The CDR3 DNA sequence: TGTGCCAGCTCACCAGGGGGCGAAAGCTATGGCTACACCTTC. Translating it yields CASSPGGESYGYTF.

This sequence joins TRBV3-1 (or the pseudogene TRBV3-2) and TRBJ2-1; the match to TRBD2 covers 13 bases. The CDR3 has 17 amino acids. J was trimmed by 0 bases and V by 4 bases; bases with no gene match: 3. Germline CDR1 and CDR2: LGHDT and YNNKEL (reference sequence). The CDR3 protein is CASSPTSGGASYNEQFF. As DNA, the CDR3 is TGTGCCAGCAGCCCCACTAGCGGGGGGGCCTCCTACAATGAGCAGTTCTTC.

V and J are TRBV5-6 and TRBJ2-2, with D unclear. Trimming took 1 base from V and 1 from J, leaving 8 bases between them. The CDR3 covers 15 residues. Germline-derived CDR1 and CDR2 are SGHDT and YYEEEE. CDR3 bases: TGTGCCAGCAGCTTGTTTTCAGAGAACACCGGGGAGCTGTTTTTT. Protein product: CASSLFSENTGELFF. The full variable domain, rest sourced from reference TRBV5-6 and TRBJ2-2, is DAGVTQSPTHLIKTRGQQVTLRCSPKSGHDTVSWYQQALGQGPQFIFQYYEEEERQRGNFPDRFSGHQFPNYSSELNVNALLLGDSALYLCASSLFSENTGELFFGEGSRLTVL.

V is TRBV30 and J is TRBJ1-3, with 8 positions matching TRBD1. This CDR3 comprises 15 residues. Germline loops: CDR1 GTSNPN, CDR2 SVGIG (reference sequence). V lost 0 bases, J lost 3 bases, and 4 bases stayed unmatched. This chain's CDR3 is CAWSVTGGFGNTIYF. The CDR3 DNA follows: TGTGCCTGGAGTGTAACAGGGGGGTTTGGAAACACCATATATTTT.

V and J are TRBV10-3 and TRBJ1-1; tentatively, D is TRBD1 (6 bases). V was cut by 3 bases and J by 4 bases, with 9 bases left in between. Germline CDR1 ENHRY, CDR2 SYGVKD. CDR3 length: 13 residues. The CDR3 coding sequence is TGTGCCATCAGTGACAGGGGTACCACTGAAGCTTTCTTT. Its translation is CAISDRGTTEAFF.

The chain joins TRBV5-1 to TRBJ2-2; 12 bases fit TRBD2. V lost 0 bases to trimming and J lost 2 bases; unmatched junction nucleotides: 5. This CDR3 spans 18 amino acids. Germline CDR1 is SGHRS and CDR2 is YFSETQ. The CDR3 region is CASSLAMTSGGNTGELFF. CDR3 nucleotides: TGCGCCAGCAGCTTGGCCATGACTAGCGGGGGAAACACCGGGGAGCTGTTTTTT.

The rearrangement joins TRBV19 to TRBJ1-6; 8 nucleotides match TRBD1. CDR1 and CDR2 from the germline V gene are LNHDA and SQIVND (reference sequence). The ends lost 5 bases at V and 7 bases at J; junction bases unmatched: 10. This CDR3 comprises 16 residues. The CDR3 region has the DNA TGTGCCAGTAGTCCACAAACAGGGGGGAGGAATTCACCCCTCCACTTT. Translated: CASSPQTGGRNSPLHF.

This chain joins TRBV9 and TRBJ1-1, with D tentatively TRBD1 (5 bases). The CDR3 is 17 amino acids. Deletions cut 0 bases from V and 2 bases from J, with 17 bases between. Germline V lookup: CDR1 SGDLS, CDR2 YYNGEE. The CDR3 sequence is CASSVGEQALGNTEAFF. In nucleotides, the CDR3 is TGTGCCAGCAGCGTAGGCGAACAGGCGTTAGGAAACACTGAAGCTTTCTTT. The variable domain in full, with the rest retrieved from reference TRBV9 and TRBJ1-1, is DSGVTQTPKHLITATGQRVTLRCSPRSGDLSVYWYQQSLDQGLQFLIQYYNGEERAKGNILERFSAQQFPDLHSELNLSSLELGDSALYFCASSVGEQALGNTEAFFGQGTRLTVV.

The chain recombines TRBV20-1 with TRBJ2-5; 12 nucleotides line up with TRBD2. From germline, CDR1 is DFQATT and CDR2 SNEGSKA (reference sequence). CDR3 length: 16 residues. V gave up 6 bases and J gave up 5 bases; unmatched junction bases: 13. The CDR3 bases are TGCAGTGCCAGTATCCTAGCGGGGGGGCTGGGTGAGACCCAGTACTTC. Translating gives CSASILAGGLGETQYF.

The chain is built from TRBV12-3 or TRBV12-4 and TRBJ1-4; D is possibly TRBD1 (6 bases). Trimming left V 7 bases short and J 7 bases short, with 13 bases between. This CDR3 has 13 residues. Written as DNA, the CDR3 is TGTGCCAGCACAGCAGGGGCGACTGAAAAACTGTTTTTT. Its translation is CASTAGATEKLFF.

The rearrangement joins TRBV28 to TRBJ2-2; TRBD2 is a possible D gene (6 bases). The CDR3 contains 15 residues. Germline lookup yields CDR1 MDHEN and CDR2 SYDVKM. Trimming cost V 3 bases and J 4 bases, with 12 bases left between them. CDR3 sequence (DNA): TGTGCCAGCAGTTTCGGAGGGACCGGCACCGGGGAGCTGTTTTTT. It codes for CASSFGGTGTGELFF. The full variable domain, with the rest looked up from reference TRBV28 and TRBJ2-2, is DVKVTQSSRYLVKRTGEKVFLECVQDMDHENMFWYRQDPGLGLRLIYFSYDVKMKEKGDIPEGYSVSREKKERFSLILESASTNQTSMYLCASSFGGTGTGELFFGEGSRLTVL.

The chain couples TRBV6-5 to TRBJ1-2; 8 nucleotides match TRBD1. With 4 bases clipped from V and 7 bases from J, the junction kept 11 bases outside the gene matches. The CDR3 sequence is 15 residues long. The germline V gene encodes CDR1 MNHEY and CDR2 SVGAGI. The CDR3 sequence: CASSLGDRLLGGYTF. The CDR3 coding sequence is TGTGCCAGCAGTTTGGGGGACAGGTTACTTGGTGGCTACACCTTC.

The V call is TRBV19, the J call TRBJ2-2; 10 nucleotides agree with TRBD2. Germline CDR1 is LNHDA and CDR2 is SQIVND (reference sequence). This CDR3 is built from 19 residues. Trimming took 2 bases from V and 1 from J; bases not matched to a gene: 10. This CDR3 is CASSISSGGIWGNTGELFF. The CDR3, as DNA: TGTGCCAGTAGTATATCTAGCGGGGGTATCTGGGGGAACACCGGGGAGCTGTTTTTT. Full variable domain (rest looked up from reference TRBV19 and TRBJ2-2): DGGITQSPKYLFRKEGQNVTLSCEQNLNHDAMYWYRQDPGQGLRLIYYSQIVNDFQKGDIAEGYSVSREKKESFPLTVTSAQKNPTAFYLCASSISSGGIWGNTGELFFGEGSRLTVL.

The V call is TRBV19, the J call TRBJ2-2; possibly TRBD2 for D (5 bases). Trimming left V 7 bases short and J 6 bases short, with 12 bases between. Germline CDR1 is LNHDA and CDR2 is SQIVND (reference sequence). CDR3 length: 13 amino acids. This chain's CDR3 is CASIGMGPGELFF. For the CDR3, the DNA is TGTGCCAGTATCGGGATGGGTCCCGGGGAGCTGTTTTTT.

V gene TRBV9 combines with J gene TRBJ1-2; TRBD1 matches 7 bases. CDR3 length: 14 amino acids. V lost 3 bases, J lost 5 bases, and 7 bases stayed unmatched. Germline V gene sequence: CDR1 SGDLS, CDR2 YYNGEE. This CDR3 reads CASSAGQAVYGYTF. The DNA for the CDR3 is TGTGCCAGCAGCGCCGGACAGGCAGTTTATGGCTACACCTTC.

This clone has only one observation. The genes are TRBV27 and TRBJ1-2, with 7 bases fitting TRBD1. Germline values: CDR1 MNHEY, CDR2 SMNVEV (reference sequence). V lost 3 bases, J lost 2 bases, and 6 bases stayed unmatched. This CDR3 spans 15 amino acids. CDR3 sequence reads: CASSFRQGENYGYTF. As DNA, the CDR3 is TGTGCCAGCAGTTTTAGACAGGGTGAAAACTATGGCTACACCTTC.